The 26 T cell receptor beta chains below all came from one sample that was sequenced in a study of blood T cell repertoires in COVID-19 (dated by TCRdb to between 2020 and 2021). Library construction relied on the immunoSEQ multiplex PCR assay. The table comes from immuneACCESS by way of TCRdb, which keeps in-frame sequences with V and J called. Part of the clones is missing from these tables; in studies checked, under half for an unresolved V gene and the rest for unknown reasons. The sample table holds 200,000 to 250,000 clones, of which roughly 79% were seen once. The ten largest clones represent approximately 1.9% of the sample. Sample: peripheral blood. The receptor set was obtained from a woman aged 80 or older with acute or convalescent COVID-19.

The chain uses TRBV5-4 and TRBJ1-2, with 10 bases aligning to TRBD1. Trimming cost V 0 bases and J 5 bases; bases outside gene matches: 4. The germline gives CDR1 SGHNT, CDR2 YYREEE (reference sequence). This CDR3 comprises 15 residues. CDR3 bases: TGTGCCAGCAGCTTGGATCGGACAGGGGGTTATGGCTACACCTTC. Translating gives CASSLDRTGGYGYTF.

The CDR3 spells CASSLESVWGEQFF. In DNA, the CDR3 is TGTGCCAGCAGCTTAGAGTCCGTTTGGGGCGAGCAGTTCTTC. This sequence joins TRBV11-2 and TRBJ2-1; a possible D gene is TRBD1 (5 bases). CDR1 is SGHAT and CDR2 is FQNNGV in the germline V gene. V was trimmed by 0 bases and J by 10 bases, leaving 13 bases between them. The CDR3 has 14 amino acids.

Only a few counts were recorded for this clone. This chain links TRBV28 with TRBJ1-2; D possibly corresponds to TRBD1 (5 bases). The CDR3 runs 12 residues. V lost 2 bases, J lost 8 bases, and 9 bases lay in between. Looked up from germline, CDR1 is MDHEN and CDR2 is SYDVKM. CDR3 nucleotide sequence: TGTGCCAGCAGTTTAGGGACTGGGGGCTACACCTTC. It specifies CASSLGTGGYTF.

V is TRBV15 and J is TRBJ2-1, with D perhaps TRBD2 (6 bases). Per the germline V gene, CDR1 is LNHNV and CDR2 is YYDKDF (reference sequence). Deletions cut 0 bases from V and 12 bases from J, with 27 bases between. The CDR3 length is 18 residues. The CDR3 coding sequence is TGTGCCACCAGCAGAGATGGGTATAGCGGTAACTACAATGAGCGGCAGTTCTTC. Encoded protein: CATSRDGYSGNYNERQFF.

The gene calls are TRBV12-5 and TRBJ1-6; 7 bases are shared with TRBD1. The germline CDR1 and CDR2 sequences are LGHNT and FRNRAP. V shed 2 bases and J 7 bases; nucleotides not matched to a gene: 5. CDR3 length: 15 amino acids. CDR3 bases: TGTGCTAGTGGTTTGATCCGACAGGGAAATTCACCCCTCCACTTT. Encoded protein: CASGLIRQGNSPLHF.

This chain joins TRBV20-1 and TRBJ1-4; tentatively, D is TRBD1 (6 bases). Germline CDR1 reads DFQATT; CDR2 reads SNEGSKA (reference sequence). The CDR3 covers 11 residues. V was clipped by 5 bases and J by 12 bases, with 13 bases between them. In DNA form, the CDR3 reads TGCAGTGCTTACCGGACAGCAGAACTGTTTTTT. It yields the protein CSAYRTAELFF.

The chain employs TRBV19 and TRBJ1-1; TRBD1 matches 7 bases. This CDR3 has 19 amino acids. Trimming cost V 3 bases and J 0 bases; bases outside gene matches: 16. Per germline, CDR1 LNHDA and CDR2 SQIVND (reference sequence). The CDR3 here is CASSMPTTGAANMNTEAFF. In DNA, the CDR3 is TGTGCCAGTAGTATGCCCACTACAGGGGCTGCTAACATGAACACTGAAGCTTTCTTT.

The rearrangement links TRBV10-3 to TRBJ1-6; 7 bases align to TRBD1. The CDR3 length is 16 residues. Germline V gene data show CDR1 as ENHRY and CDR2 as SYGVKD. The trim removed 4 bases at V and 7 bases at J, leaving 10 bases unmatched. Here the CDR3 DNA reads TGTGCCATCAGTGCGGCAGGGGGTACGATGAATTCACCCCTCCACTTT. It specifies CAISAAGGTMNSPLHF.

This clone was picked up one time. This chain links TRBV19 with TRBJ2-3; D may be TRBD2 (6 bases). Trimming took 8 bases from V and 0 from J, leaving 15 bases between them. CDR3 length: 15 residues. The germline V gene encodes CDR1 LNHDA and CDR2 SQIVND (reference sequence). CDR3 sequence: CASSEGGASTDTQYF. In DNA form, the CDR3 reads TGTGCCAGTTCCGAGGGCGGGGCGAGCACAGATACGCAGTATTTT.

The genes are TRBV7-9 and TRBJ2-2, with D possibly matching TRBD1 (5 bases). This CDR3 has 15 amino acids. V lost 10 bases, J lost 1 base, and 16 bases lay in between. Germline values: CDR1 SEHNR, CDR2 FQNEAQ (reference sequence). In DNA, the CDR3 is TGTGCCACCTACTGGGGCAGAAAGAACACCGGGGAGCTGTTTTTT. This codes for CATYWGRKNTGELFF.

The V call is TRBV6-1, the J call TRBJ2-7; D perhaps matches TRBD1 (6 bases). Trimming removed 0 bases at V and 2 bases at J, with 11 bases between. CDR3 length: 15 amino acids. Germline loops: CDR1 MNHNS, CDR2 SASEGT. CDR3 nucleotides: TGTGCCAGCAGTGAAGCCTGGGACATAGCCTACGAGCAGTACTTC. It encodes CASSEAWDIAYEQYF.

This rearrangement joins TRBV30 to TRBJ2-3; possibly TRBD1 for D (6 bases). Germline CDR1 GTSNPN, CDR2 SVGIG (reference sequence). The CDR3 covers 17 residues. V lost 2 bases and J lost 6, with 24 bases in between. CDR3 sequence reads: CAWSPSHRDKEKDTQYF. The CDR3 DNA sequence: TGTGCCTGGAGTCCTAGTCATCGGGACAAAGAGAAGGATACGCAGTATTTT.

This chain connects TRBV7-2 to TRBJ2-1; 7 bases agree with TRBD2. CDR1 is SGHTA and CDR2 is FQGNSA in the germline V gene. Unmatched junction bases numbered 6, after V lost 1 base and J lost 9 bases. This CDR3 region has 14 residues. The CDR3, as DNA: TGTGCCAGCAGCTTAGTGTCGGGGGGAGGTGAGCAGTTCTTC. Translated: CASSLVSGGGEQFF.

The chain couples TRBV2 to TRBJ1-2; a possible D gene is TRBD1 (6 bases). V lost 4 bases to trimming and J lost 7 bases, with 16 bases between them. The CDR3 consists of 14 residues. Germline assignment: CDR1 SNHLY and CDR2 FYNNEI. In DNA form, the CDR3 reads TGTGCCAGCAGTGCTAAACAGGGTTTTAGTGGCTACACCTTC. Amino acid sequence: CASSAKQGFSGYTF. The complete variable domain, with remaining parts taken from reference TRBV2 and TRBJ1-2, reads EPEVTQTPSHQVTQMGQEVILRCVPISNHLYFYWYRQILGQKVEFLVSFYNNEISEKSEIFDDQFSVERPDGSNFTLKIRSTKLEDSAMYFCASSAKQGFSGYTFGSGTRLTVV.

The V and J genes are TRBV27 and TRBJ1-1; possibly TRBD1 for D (5 bases). The V end lost 6 bases, the J end lost 5 bases, and 13 bases lay between the germline ends. This CDR3 is 13 amino acids long. Per germline, CDR1 MNHEY and CDR2 SMNVEV (reference sequence). CDR3 in DNA: TGTGCCAGCAGCAAGGGGTCGTGGACTGAAGCTTTCTTT. This gives the protein CASSKGSWTEAFF.

The gene calls are TRBV7-8 and TRBJ2-1; 9 nucleotides agree with TRBD1. The V segment lost 5 bases and the J segment 6 bases; nucleotides outside the gene matches: 5. CDR3 size: 14 residues. The germline V gene encodes CDR1 SGHVS and CDR2 FQNEAQ. The CDR3 region has the DNA TGTGCCAGCAGCACAAGGACAGGGGTCAATGAGCAGTTCTTC. It encodes CASSTRTGVNEQFF.

The chain joins TRBV6-5 to TRBJ1-2, with D unresolved. The V end lost 6 bases, the J end lost 2 bases, and 13 bases lay between the germline ends. CDR3 size: 14 residues. Germline CDR1 is MNHEY and CDR2 is SVGAGI. CDR3 in DNA: TGTGCCAGCAGGGCCACCGGGAGAAACTATGGCTACACCTTC. It yields the protein CASRATGRNYGYTF.

The genes are TRBV7-6 and TRBJ2-1, with 10 bases matching TRBD2. CDR3 length: 16 amino acids. Germline V gene data show CDR1 as SGHVS and CDR2 as FNYEAQ. Trimming took 4 bases from V and 6 from J; bases not matched to a gene: 9. The CDR3 loop reads CASSYQSGGAFNEQFF. The CDR3 region has the DNA TGTGCCAGCAGCTACCAGAGCGGGGGGGCCTTCAATGAGCAGTTCTTC.

This clone has more than one count but fewer than ten. This chain links TRBV19 with TRBJ2-2; 12 bases are a match to TRBD1. The CDR3 is 16 residues long. V lost 6 bases and J lost 7; bases outside the gene matches: 9. The V gene's germline CDR1 is LNHDA and CDR2 SQIVND (reference sequence). The CDR3 spells CASSLRDRGRLGELFF. The CDR3 DNA reads TGTGCCAGTAGCTTACGGGACAGGGGGCGCCTCGGGGAGCTGTTTTTT. Filled out from reference TRBV19 and TRBJ2-2, the complete variable domain reads DGGITQSPKYLFRKEGQNVTLSCEQNLNHDAMYWYRQDPGQGLRLIYYSQIVNDFQKGDIAEGYSVSREKKESFPLTVTSAQKNPTAFYLCASSLRDRGRLGELFFGEGSRLTVL.

DNA of the CDR3: TGTGCCAGCATTTCCGGCGGGAGAAGTCTTGAGCAGTTCTTC. This encodes CASISGGRSLEQFF. The chain carries TRBV28 and TRBJ2-1; 7 bases match TRBD2. Germline CDR1 MDHEN, CDR2 SYDVKM. V was clipped by 7 bases and J by 9 bases; unmatched bases: 12. The CDR3 is 14 residues long.

In its sample, this clone was seen once. The chain joins TRBV21-1 to TRBJ2-2; TRBD2, the D gene given by the table, was not confirmed from the DNA. TRBV21-1 is noted as a pseudogene. The CDR3 covers 20 residues. Here the CDR3 DNA reads TGTGCCAGCAGCAAAGCGCGGGTGCGGGGCTATCCCAAAAACACCGGGGAGCTGTTTTTT. It is translated as CASSKARVRGYPKNTGELFF.

The chain links TRBV19 to TRBJ2-3, with a tentative D call TRBD1 (5 bases). With 3 bases removed from V and 3 bases from J, the gap between germline ends came to 13 bases. The CDR3 is made up of 15 amino acids. CDR1 is LNHDA and CDR2 is SQIVND in the germline V gene (reference sequence). The CDR3 DNA reads as TGTGCCAGTAGTATTGCAGGGTTAGATACAGATACGCAGTATTTT. This sequence encodes CASSIAGLDTDTQYF.

This clone showed up just once. This chain uses TRBV7-2 with TRBJ2-4; 8 nucleotides match TRBD2. The CDR3 runs to 19 residues. Looked up from germline, CDR1 is SGHTA and CDR2 is FQGNSA. The V gene end was trimmed by 1 base and the J gene end by 3 bases; junction bases not matched to a gene: 14. CDR3 DNA: TGTGCCAGCAGCTTAGAGATAGCGGGGACAAAATCAAACAAAAACATTCAGTACTTC. Protein sequence: CASSLEIAGTKSNKNIQYF.

The sample holds one count of this clone. The chain carries TRBV4-3 and TRBJ2-7; 9 positions match TRBD1. This CDR3 is 16 amino acids long. V lost 0 bases, J lost 2 bases, and 5 bases stayed unmatched. Per germline, CDR1 LGHNA and CDR2 YSLEER. CDR3 nucleotide sequence: TGCGCCAGCAGCCAAGACCCTCGACAGGGGGCCTACGAGCAGTACTTC. Translating it yields CASSQDPRQGAYEQYF.

In this sample, this clone turned up a few times. V is TRBV19 and J is TRBJ1-5; TRBD1 aligns across 8 bases. This CDR3 region has 16 residues. The V segment lost 3 bases and the J segment 0 bases; nucleotides outside the gene matches: 4. Germline lookup yields CDR1 LNHDA and CDR2 SQIVND (reference sequence). CDR3 in DNA: TGTGCCAGTAGTATGGGGGGACAGGATAGCAATCAGCCCCAGCATTTT. Its protein is CASSMGGQDSNQPQHF.

This clone was observed a handful of times. The rearrangement links TRBV5-1 to TRBJ1-4; 7 bases align to TRBD1. Per germline, CDR1 SGHRS and CDR2 YFSETQ. This CDR3 comprises 15 residues. After removal of 5 bases from V and 1 base from J, the junction contained 5 bases not matched to a gene. The CDR3 DNA follows: TGCGCCAGCAGTCGGCAGGGGGAAACTAATGAAAAACTGTTTTTT. Protein sequence: CASSRQGETNEKLFF.